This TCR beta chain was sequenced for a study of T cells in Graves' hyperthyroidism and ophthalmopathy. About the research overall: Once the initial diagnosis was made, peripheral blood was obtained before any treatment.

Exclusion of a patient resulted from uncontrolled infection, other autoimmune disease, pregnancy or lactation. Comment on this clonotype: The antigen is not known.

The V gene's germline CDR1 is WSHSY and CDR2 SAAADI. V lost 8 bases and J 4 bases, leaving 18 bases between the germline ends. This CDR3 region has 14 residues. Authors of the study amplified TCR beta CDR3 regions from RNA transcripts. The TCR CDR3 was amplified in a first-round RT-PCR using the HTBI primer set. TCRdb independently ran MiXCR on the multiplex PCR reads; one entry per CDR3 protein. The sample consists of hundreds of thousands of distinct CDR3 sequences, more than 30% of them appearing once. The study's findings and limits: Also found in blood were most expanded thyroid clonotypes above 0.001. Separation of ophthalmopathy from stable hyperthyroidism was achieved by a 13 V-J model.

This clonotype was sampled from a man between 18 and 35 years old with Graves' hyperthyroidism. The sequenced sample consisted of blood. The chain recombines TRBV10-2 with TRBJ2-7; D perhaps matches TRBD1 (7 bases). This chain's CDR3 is CASLDGRGVYEQYF. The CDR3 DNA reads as TGCGCCAGCTTAGATGGCAGGGGGGTGTACGAGCAGTACTTC.